These 28 T cell receptor beta chains were all obtained from the same sample, sequenced in a study of identical twins. TCRdb recomputed calls from the 5' RACE reads with MiXCR, one row per CDR3 protein. The sample shows about 660,000 distinct CDR3 sequences, about 9.4% of them seen only once. This sample was shared with a second study, whose subject was yellow fever vaccine responses in identical twins.

The material sequenced was PBMCs. These receptors all come from a woman aged 18-29 years in good health.

The V and J genes are TRBV6-2 or TRBV6-3 and TRBJ1-5, with 7 bases matching TRBD1. Germline loops: CDR1 MNHEY, CDR2 SVGEGT. This CDR3 is built from 14 residues. Trimming removed 6 bases from V and 5 bases from J; junction bases left unmatched: 7. The CDR3 bases are TGTGCCAGCAGCTGGACAGGTTGGCATCAGCCCCAGCATTTT. Protein sequence: CASSWTGWHQPQHF.

This clonotype has more than one count but fewer than ten. The chain couples TRBV4-1 to TRBJ1-1; D gene unclear. Germline CDR1 MGHRA, CDR2 YSYEKL. There are 12 residues in the CDR3. V lost 1 base to trimming and J lost 7 bases, with 7 bases between them. The CDR3 region has the DNA TGCGCCAGCAGCCAAGTCGGTGTTGAAGCTTTCTTT. It encodes CASSQVGVEAFF.

The sample holds a few counts of this clonotype. The chain employs TRBV3-1 and TRBJ1-1; D gene unclear. The CDR3 runs 11 residues. V lost 2 bases to trimming and J lost 5 bases, with 3 bases between them. Looked up from germline, CDR1 is LGHDT and CDR2 is YNNKEL (reference sequence). The CDR3 bases are TGTGCCAGCAGCCAACATACTGAAGCTTTCTTT. This translates into CASSQHTEAFF.

This clonotype was recorded a few times. The chain is built from TRBV27 and TRBJ2-7; no clear D gene. Deletions cut 4 bases from V and 2 bases from J, with 9 bases between. Germline CDR1 and CDR2: MNHEY and SMNVEV (reference sequence). This CDR3 is built from 13 residues. CDR3 region: CASSSTQPYEQYF. The CDR3 DNA sequence: TGTGCCAGCAGTTCCACCCAGCCCTACGAGCAGTACTTC.

This clonotype was picked up a small number of times. CDR3 in DNA: TGCAGTGCTAAGGTTGGCGGGGGCCCAGCTAATGAGCAGTTCTTC. It specifies CSAKVGGGPANEQFF. The chain uses TRBV20-1 and TRBJ2-1, with D maybe TRBD2 (7 bases). CDR1 DFQATT and CDR2 SNEGSKA come from the germline V gene (reference sequence). V gave up 4 bases and J gave up 7 bases, with 20 bases separating them. The CDR3 loop spans 15 amino acids.

This clonotype was observed many times. The gene calls are TRBV12-3 or TRBV12-4 and TRBJ2-7; TRBD2 aligns across 9 bases. V dropped 7 bases and J dropped 6; count of bases not matched to a gene: 16. The CDR3 contains 16 residues. CDR3 DNA sequence: TGTGCCAGCACCCTGTTGCTGAGCGGGGGGCCCTCCGAGCAGTACTTC. This codes for CASTLLLSGGPSEQYF.

The chain combines TRBV6-1 with TRBJ1-4; 8 bases fit TRBD1. V shed 7 bases and J 5 bases; nucleotides not matched to a gene: 6. CDR1 and CDR2 from the germline V gene are MNHNS and SASEGT. This CDR3 has 14 residues. In nucleotides, the CDR3 is TGTGCCAGCAAGTGGGACAGGAGAAATGAAAAACTGTTTTTT. Protein: CASKWDRRNEKLFF.

This clonotype was seen many times. The V and J genes are TRBV4-2 and TRBJ2-3; 10 nucleotides match TRBD2. CDR3 size: 16 residues. The junction had 6 bases not matched to a gene; V was cut back by 4 bases and J by 2 bases. Germline CDR1 and CDR2: LGHNA and YNFKEQ. For the CDR3, the DNA is TGTGCCAGCAGCCTTACTAGCGGGGACACCACAGATACGCAGTATTTT. Amino acids: CASSLTSGDTTDTQYF.

The chain couples TRBV12-3 or TRBV12-4 to TRBJ1-2; 7 positions agree with TRBD1. Losses at the gene ends were 1 base for V and 4 bases for J; bases not matched to a gene: 6. The CDR3 contains 15 residues. Here the CDR3 DNA reads TGTGCCAGCAGTTTAGTTATGGCAGGGGGCTATGGCTACACCTTC. It translates to CASSLVMAGGYGYTF.

This clonotype was seen more than once but under ten times. This chain uses TRBV4-3 with TRBJ2-6; D is uncertain. CDR1 is LGHNA and CDR2 is YSLEER in the germline V gene. Trimming cost V 0 bases and J 2 bases, with 8 bases left between them. The CDR3 runs 16 residues. Written as DNA, the CDR3 is TGCGCCAGCAGCCAAGACGTAGGGCCTGGGGCCAACGTCCTGACTTTC. Translation gives CASSQDVGPGANVLTF.

This sequence joins TRBV29-1 and TRBJ2-3, with D uncertain. V lost 7 bases and J 2 bases, leaving 10 bases between the germline ends. CDR3 length equals 12 residues. Germline assignment: CDR1 SQVTM and CDR2 ANQGSEA. The CDR3 here is CSAFTHTDTQYF. CDR3 DNA sequence: TGCAGCGCCTTCACCCACACAGATACGCAGTATTTT.

This clonotype turned up a few times. The gene calls are TRBV20-1 and TRBJ2-5, with TRBD2 matching 7 bases. V shed 3 bases, J shed 4 bases, and the junction held 11 bases outside the gene matches. The CDR3 is 15 amino acids. Per germline, CDR1 DFQATT and CDR2 SNEGSKA (reference sequence). In DNA form, the CDR3 reads TGCAGTGCTAGTCCCCTAGCGGTGGGGGGAGAGACCCAGTACTTC. Translating it yields CSASPLAVGGETQYF.

The chain recombines TRBV7-2 with TRBJ2-7; 8 bases align to TRBD2. This CDR3 is built from 13 residues. From germline, CDR1 is SGHTA and CDR2 FQGNSA. V lost 6 bases, J lost 7 bases, and 8 bases stayed unmatched. CDR3 sequence (DNA): TGTGCCAGCAGACTAGCGGCCGGGAGTGAGCAGTACTTC. Translated, it gives CASRLAAGSEQYF.

This clonotype was observed a few times. The chain couples TRBV5-1 to TRBJ2-1; no clear D. Per germline, CDR1 SGHRS and CDR2 YFSETQ. The CDR3 consists of 14 residues. Trimming pared 1 base from V and 0 bases from J, leaving 5 bases between. CDR3 residues: CASSLSFSYNEQFF. The CDR3 DNA sequence: TGCGCCAGCAGCTTGTCTTTCTCCTACAATGAGCAGTTCTTC. Variable domain in full (rest from reference TRBV5-1 and TRBJ2-1): KAGVTQTPRYLIKTRGQQVTLSCSPISGHRSVSWYQQTPGQGLQFLFEYFSETQRNKGNFPGRFSGRQFSNSRSEMNVSTLELGDSALYLCASSLSFSYNEQFFGPGTRLTVL.

CDR3: CASSSSGGLTGELFF. CDR3 coding DNA: TGTGCCAGCAGCTCAAGCGGGGGCCTCACCGGGGAGCTGTTTTTT. J is TRBJ2-2 and V is TRBV7-8, with 8 bases matching TRBD2. This CDR3 is 15 amino acids long. Germline V lookup: CDR1 SGHVS, CDR2 FQNEAQ. V shed 4 bases and J 4 bases; nucleotides not matched to a gene: 5.

V and J are TRBV21-1 and TRBJ2-6; TRBD1 is the table's D call and was not checked against the DNA. TRBV21-1 is flagged as a pseudogene. The CDR3 is 18 amino acids. For the CDR3, the DNA is TGTGCCAGCAGCCCGGCGGGACAGGGCATCTCTGGGGCCAACGTCCTGACTTTC. This sequence encodes CASSPAGQGISGANVLTF.

The chain is built from TRBV15 and TRBJ1-2; perhaps TRBD1 as D (5 bases). Per the germline V gene, CDR1 is LNHNV and CDR2 is YYDKDF (reference sequence). Between the trimmed V and J ends, which lost 0 bases and 7 bases, there was a span of 12 bases. The CDR3 is 14 amino acids. This CDR3 reads CATSRDRGLSGYTF. In DNA form, the CDR3 reads TGTGCCACCAGCAGAGATAGGGGACTCAGTGGCTACACCTTC.

The chain links TRBV28 to TRBJ1-5; D not resolved. The CDR3 sequence is 14 residues long. The V gene lost 6 bases and the J gene lost 0 bases, with 9 bases spanning the gap. CDR1 and CDR2 (germline): MDHEN, SYDVKM. This chain's CDR3 is CASSLAISNQPQHF. The DNA of the CDR3 is TGTGCCAGCAGCCTGGCTATTAGCAATCAGCCCCAGCATTTT.

CDR3 sequence reads: CASSQSGLAGVREQFF. CDR3 DNA sequence: TGTGCCAGCAGCCAGAGCGGACTAGCGGGGGTTAGGGAGCAGTTCTTC. This chain connects TRBV3-1 to TRBJ2-1, with TRBD2 matching over 13 bases. This CDR3 comprises 16 residues. CDR1 and CDR2 (germline): LGHDT, YNNKEL (reference sequence). V shed 3 bases and J 10 bases; nucleotides not matched to a gene: 9.

V usage is TRBV11-2 and J usage is TRBJ2-3, with D uncertain. This CDR3 is 14 amino acids long. V was trimmed by 0 bases and J by 5 bases, leaving 9 bases between them. The germline CDR1 and CDR2 sequences are SGHAT and FQNNGV. As DNA, the CDR3 is TGTGCCAGCAGCTTAGACTACGTATTAGATACGCAGTATTTT. This encodes CASSLDYVLDTQYF.

The chain employs TRBV2 and TRBJ2-3, with a possible D match to TRBD1 (6 bases). Germline assignment: CDR1 SNHLY and CDR2 FYNNEI. This CDR3 has 16 amino acids. V lost 11 bases, J lost 5 bases, and 26 bases lay in between. The CDR3 DNA follows: TGTGCCTTAAAGCACGGACCTACAGGGCGGATAGATACGCAGTATTTT. This encodes CALKHGPTGRIDTQYF.

The sample holds a few counts of this clonotype. V usage is TRBV7-9 and J usage is TRBJ2-7, with D possibly TRBD2 on 5 matching bases. V was pared by 10 bases and J by 0 bases, with 19 bases between. Germline CDR1 and CDR2: SEHNR and FQNEAQ (reference sequence). The CDR3 consists of 15 residues. CDR3: CATRTREGSSYEQYF. In DNA, the CDR3 is TGTGCCACCCGAACGAGGGAAGGCAGCTCCTACGAGCAGTACTTC.

This clonotype was picked up many times. The chain links TRBV7-8 to TRBJ2-1; no definite D call. The CDR3 runs 16 residues. Trimming removed 1 base from V and 7 bases from J, with 17 bases in between. The germline gives CDR1 SGHVS, CDR2 FQNEAQ. As DNA, the CDR3 is TGTGCCAGCAGCTTAGGGAGCTCCGGTTATTCGAATGAGCAGTTCTTC. Translated, it gives CASSLGSSGYSNEQFF.

This clonotype was found many times. The chain carries TRBV7-8 and TRBJ2-5; a weak D match, TRBD1 (6 bases). From germline, CDR1 is SGHVS and CDR2 FQNEAQ. This CDR3 is built from 14 residues. V was cut by 5 bases and J by 1 base, with 11 bases left in between. The CDR3 DNA is TGTGCCAGCAGCCCCGGGGACATCCAAGAGACCCAGTACTTC. It yields the protein CASSPGDIQETQYF.

The table lists this clonotype with a few counts. CDR3 loop: CASSLTNEKLFF. The DNA for the CDR3 is TGTGCCAGCAGCCTAACTAATGAAAAACTGTTTTTT. V is TRBV7-2 and J is TRBJ1-4; D gene ambiguous. CDR1 and CDR2 (germline): SGHTA, FQGNSA. This CDR3 spans 12 amino acids. V was cut by 5 bases and J by 1 base, with 2 bases left in between. The variable domain in full, completed from reference TRBV7-2 and TRBJ1-4, reads GAGVSQSPSNKVTEKGKDVELRCDPISGHTALYWYRQSLGQGLEFLIYFQGNSAPDKSGLPSDRFSAERTGGSVSTLTIQRTQQEDSAVYLCASSLTNEKLFFGSGTQLSVL.

This clonotype was picked up a small number of times. This rearrangement joins TRBV5-1 to TRBJ1-1, with a tentative D call TRBD1 (5 bases). The CDR3 spans 14 residues. CDR1 is SGHRS and CDR2 is YFSETQ in the germline V gene. Trimming shortened V by 4 bases and J by 4 bases, and 14 bases separated the two germline ends. The CDR3: CASSRWDPSTEAFF. The DNA for the CDR3 is TGCGCCAGCAGCCGATGGGACCCGAGCACTGAAGCTTTCTTT.

This clonotype was seen a handful of times. The chain joins TRBV2 to TRBJ2-5; D may be TRBD1 (6 bases). The germline V and J ends were trimmed by 6 bases and 4 bases, with 15 bases remaining between them. The CDR3 covers 14 residues. Per germline, CDR1 SNHLY and CDR2 FYNNEI. The CDR3 reads CASRPNRVRETQYF. CDR3 DNA sequence: TGTGCCAGCAGACCGAACAGGGTTAGAGAGACCCAGTACTTC.

The sample holds many counts of this clonotype. The chain couples TRBV12-3 or TRBV12-4 to TRBJ2-3; tentatively, D is TRBD1 (5 bases). With 8 bases removed from V and 2 bases from J, the gap between germline ends came to 14 bases. There are 14 residues in the CDR3. The CDR3 nucleotides read TGTGCCAGCGTGTCCAAGGGGTTCACAGATACGCAGTATTTT. This codes for CASVSKGFTDTQYF.